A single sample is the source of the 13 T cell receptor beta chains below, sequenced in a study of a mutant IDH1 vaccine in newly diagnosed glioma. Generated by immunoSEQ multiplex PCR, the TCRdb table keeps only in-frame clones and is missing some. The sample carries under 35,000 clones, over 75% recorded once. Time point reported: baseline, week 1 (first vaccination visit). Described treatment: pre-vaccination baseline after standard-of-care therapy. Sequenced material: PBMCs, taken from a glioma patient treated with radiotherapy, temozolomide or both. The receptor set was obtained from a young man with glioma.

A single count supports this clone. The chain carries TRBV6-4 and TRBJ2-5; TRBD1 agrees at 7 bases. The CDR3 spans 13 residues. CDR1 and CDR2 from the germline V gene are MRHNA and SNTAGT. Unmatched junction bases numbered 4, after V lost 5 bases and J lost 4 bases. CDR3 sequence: CASSIRQGETQYF. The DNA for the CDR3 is TGTGCCAGCAGTATACGACAGGGAGAGACCCAGTACTTC.

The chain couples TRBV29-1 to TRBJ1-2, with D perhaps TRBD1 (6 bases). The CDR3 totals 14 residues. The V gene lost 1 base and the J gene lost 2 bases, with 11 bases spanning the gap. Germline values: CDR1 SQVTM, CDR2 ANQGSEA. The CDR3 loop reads CSVEVGQGNYGYTF. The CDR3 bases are TGCAGCGTTGAAGTGGGTCAGGGGAACTATGGCTACACCTTC.

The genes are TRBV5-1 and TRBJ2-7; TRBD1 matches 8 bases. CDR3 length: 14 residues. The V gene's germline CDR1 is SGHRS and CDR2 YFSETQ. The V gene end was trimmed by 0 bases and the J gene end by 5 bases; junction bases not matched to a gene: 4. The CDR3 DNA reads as TGCGCCAGCAGCTTGGCGACAGGGGCGCACGAGCAGTACTTC. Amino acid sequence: CASSLATGAHEQYF.

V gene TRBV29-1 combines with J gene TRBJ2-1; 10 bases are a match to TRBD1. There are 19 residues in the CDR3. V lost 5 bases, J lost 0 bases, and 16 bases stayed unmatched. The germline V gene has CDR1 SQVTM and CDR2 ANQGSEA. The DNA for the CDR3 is TGCAGCGTTTCCGGGACAGGGGTAGCGGGTACCGCCTCCTACAATGAGCAGTTCTTC. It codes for CSVSGTGVAGTASYNEQFF.

CDR3 in amino acids: CASSLAGQGVSEQFF. The CDR3 DNA reads as TGCGCCAGCAGCTTGGCGGGACAGGGGGTTTCTGAGCAGTTCTTC. J is TRBJ2-1 and V is TRBV5-1; 11 positions agree with TRBD1. The V gene end was trimmed by 0 bases and the J gene end by 9 bases; junction bases not matched to a gene: 5. In germline, CDR1 is SGHRS, CDR2 YFSETQ. The CDR3 runs to 15 residues.

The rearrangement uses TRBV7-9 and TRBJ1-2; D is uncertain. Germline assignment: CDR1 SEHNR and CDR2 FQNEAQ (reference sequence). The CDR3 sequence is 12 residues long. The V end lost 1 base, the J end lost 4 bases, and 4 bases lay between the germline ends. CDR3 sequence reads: CASSLGPYGYTF. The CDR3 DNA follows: TGTGCCAGCAGCTTAGGCCCCTATGGCTACACCTTC. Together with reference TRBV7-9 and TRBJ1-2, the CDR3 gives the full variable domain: DTGVSQNPRHKITKRGQNVTFRCDPISEHNRLYWYRQTLGQGPEFLTYFQNEAQLEKSRLLSDRFSAERPKGSFSTLEIQRTEQGDSAMYLCASSLGPYGYTFGSGTRLTVV.

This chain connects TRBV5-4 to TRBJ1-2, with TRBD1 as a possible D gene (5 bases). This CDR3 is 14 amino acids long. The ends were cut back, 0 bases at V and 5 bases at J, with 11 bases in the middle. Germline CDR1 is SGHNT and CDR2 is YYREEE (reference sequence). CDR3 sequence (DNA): TGTGCCAGCAGCTTGGTTGGGGCAGCTTATGGCTACACCTTC. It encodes CASSLVGAAYGYTF.

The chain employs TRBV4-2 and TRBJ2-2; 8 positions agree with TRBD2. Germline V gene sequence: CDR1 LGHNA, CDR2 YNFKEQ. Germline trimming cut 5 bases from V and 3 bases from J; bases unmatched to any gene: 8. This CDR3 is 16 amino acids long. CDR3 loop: CASSSAGARDTGELFF. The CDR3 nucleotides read TGTGCCAGCAGCTCAGCGGGGGCCCGGGACACCGGGGAGCTGTTTTTT.

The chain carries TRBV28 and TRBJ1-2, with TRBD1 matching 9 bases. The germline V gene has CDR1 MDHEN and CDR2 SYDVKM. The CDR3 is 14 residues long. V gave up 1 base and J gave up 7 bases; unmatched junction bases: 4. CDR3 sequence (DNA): TGTGCCAGCAGTTTATTAGGGACAGGGAGTGGCTACACCTTC. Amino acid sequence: CASSLLGTGSGYTF.

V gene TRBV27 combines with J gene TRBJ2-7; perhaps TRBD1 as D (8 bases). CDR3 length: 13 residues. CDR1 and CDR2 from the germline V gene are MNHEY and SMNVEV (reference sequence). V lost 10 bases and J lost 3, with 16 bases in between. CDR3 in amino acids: CATRGTGSYEQYF. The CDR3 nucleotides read TGTGCCACGCGGGGGACAGGCAGCTACGAGCAGTACTTC.

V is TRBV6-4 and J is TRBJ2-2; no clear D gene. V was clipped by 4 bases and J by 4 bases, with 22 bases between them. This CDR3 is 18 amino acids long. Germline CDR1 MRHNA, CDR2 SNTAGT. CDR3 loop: CASSARSQLGLGTGELFF. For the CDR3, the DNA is TGTGCCAGCAGTGCGCGCTCCCAACTCGGGTTGGGCACCGGGGAGCTGTTTTTT.

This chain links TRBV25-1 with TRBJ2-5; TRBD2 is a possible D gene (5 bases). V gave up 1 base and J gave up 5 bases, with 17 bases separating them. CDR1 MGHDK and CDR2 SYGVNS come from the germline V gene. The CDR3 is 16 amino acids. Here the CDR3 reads CASSESLHSRGETQYF. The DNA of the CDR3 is TGTGCCAGCAGTGAATCCCTCCACTCCAGAGGGGAGACCCAGTACTTC.

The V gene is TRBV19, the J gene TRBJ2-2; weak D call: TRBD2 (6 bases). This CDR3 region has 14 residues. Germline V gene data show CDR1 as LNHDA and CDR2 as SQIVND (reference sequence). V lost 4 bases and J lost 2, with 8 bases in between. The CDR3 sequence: CASSSGINTGELFF. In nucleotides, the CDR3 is TGTGCCAGTAGTAGCGGGATTAACACCGGGGAGCTGTTTTTT.